The clone carrying this T cell receptor beta chain was recorded at least ten times. Antigen: not known. V trimming: 5 bases; J trimming: 1 base; junction bases outside the gene matches: 10. This CDR3 is built from 16 residues. Germline V gene sequence: CDR1 SEHNR, CDR2 FQNEAQ (reference sequence). The sample originates from a study of glioma-infiltrating T cells. Whole-study findings and limits: Gliomas, especially low-grade, showed above-expected tissue-blood divergence; non-neoplastic patients showed below. Only very few CDR3 sequences appeared in both tissue and blood.

Using RNA template, CDR3s of TCR alpha and beta were amplified with iRepertoire arm-PCR. One-step reverse transcription and amplification started from roughly 100-400 ng of tissue mRNA or PBMC total RNA. TCRdb re-derived calls from the multiplex PCR reads in MiXCR, one entry per CDR3 protein. The sample holds more than 85,000 distinct CDR3 sequences; 25% are singletons and the top ten take roughly 30%. The receptor's source is a human donor with low-grade glioma or glioblastoma, undergoing nonglioma brain surgery, or in good health (not recorded which). This rearrangement joins TRBV7-9 to TRBJ2-5, with 7 bases lining up with TRBD1. The sample taken for sequencing was glioma tissue, nonneoplastic brain tissue, or PBMCs (not recorded which). CDR3 in amino acids: CASSHRDSSIQETQYF. CDR3 bases: TGTGCCAGCAGCCATAGGGACAGCTCCATCCAAGAGACCCAGTACTTC.